This T cell receptor (beta chain) was sequenced for a study of T cell responses to AZD1222 COVID-19 vaccine. Profiled with immunoSEQ multiplex PCR; TCRdb holds only in-frame clones, not every one. Here the sample spans roughly 120,000 clones, over 85% being singletons. Study findings and constraints: It was only after the peak T cell response that any repertoires were sampled.

Of note for this clone: Its antigen is not identified.

The clonotype originates from an adult who received the AZD1222 COVID-19 vaccine. The material was peripheral blood, obtained 28 days after the second AZD1222 dose.

Here the CDR3 DNA reads TGCGCCAGCAGTGAGGACACCTCTGGGGCCAACGTCCTGACTTTC. Translation gives CASSEDTSGANVLTF. The chain links TRBV10-2 to TRBJ2-6; D not resolved. Germline V lookup: CDR1 WSHSY, CDR2 SAAADI. The CDR3 has 15 residues. V lost 2 bases and J lost 0, with 5 bases in between.